This T cell receptor beta chain was documented in a study of tumor-infiltrating lymphocytes in primary liver carcinoma. For the study at large: Among the tumors, stages were T1-T3 N0M0 and sizes roughly 4.2 to 10 cm.

Concerning this clonotype itself: Compared with germline, one end of the junction differs, possibly owing to a read error.

The CDR3 is 16 amino acids. CDR1 is MNHEY and CDR2 is SVGAGI in the germline V gene. Using a constant-region primer together with ProtoScript II reverse transcriptase, TCR beta cDNA was made from around 0.55 ug of total RNA. Modified slightly, ARM-PCR produced TCR beta libraries over three nested multiplex PCR rounds. Both of the initial two PCR rounds ran for roughly 10 cycles and employed TRBV1-TRBV30 forward primers alongside a C-beta reverse primer. In TCRdb, the multiplex PCR reads were re-called with MiXCR into one record per CDR3 protein. The sample shows almost 45,000 distinct CDR3 sequences, roughly 77% of them seen only once. Between about 18 and 33 mg of unsorted bulk tissue served as the source from which RNA and DNA were co-extracted.

The V and J genes are TRBV6-5 and TRBJ1-6; D not certain. This receptor was identified in a woman younger than 45 with primary liver carcinoma and hepatitis B virus infection. The sequencing input was tumor-adjacent normal liver tissue. DNA of the CDR3: TGTGCCAGCAGTAAACAGTATGCCATATATAATTCGCCCCCCCACTTT. It specifies CASSKQYAIYNSPPHF.